This T cell receptor beta chain was identified during a study of blood T cell repertoires in COVID-19 (dated by TCRdb to the early 2020s). Concerning the study at large: Samples covering the acute and convalescent phases of COVID-19 were provided by collaborators in the United States, Italy and Spain. The material from the prospective study consisted of cDNA or gDNA derived from T cells, B-cell-depleted T cells, or PBMCs. Subjects who had been exposed to COVID-19, were actively infected with it, or had recovered from it provided the deeply sampled blood TCRbeta repertoires that made up the dataset. A freely available public database, intended as a resource for researchers studying the immune response to SARS-CoV-2, is where the repertoires were released. The samples were drawn from the first 160 participants of the ongoing ImmuneRACE study and from over 950 subjects provided by 6 global collaborators. The sample metadata nearly always contained a de-identified subject ID, COVID-19 status, age in years and sex. Where available, HLA class I and class II types were taken from metadata supplied by the sample provider and were not determined by assay-based typing. Study-level results and caveats: How much clinical and demographic metadata was included differed by source and by participant, and the metadata was provided uncurated.

The immunoSEQ Assay, a bias-controlled multiplex PCR, was used to amplify TCRbeta CDR3 regions from genomic DNA. On the study's bioinformatics: The number of nucleated cells in each sample was estimated from the amplification of reference gene primers within the assay. To quantify the absolute abundance of each unique TCRbeta CDR3 rearrangement, sequence reads were collapsed and filtered. Productive Simpson clonality was computed per sample as the square root of Simpson's diversity index over productive rearrangements. The table comes from immuneACCESS by way of TCRdb, which keeps in-frame sequences with V and J called. Part of the clones is missing from these tables; in studies checked, under half for an unresolved V gene and the rest for unknown reasons. V and J calls and clone size are copied from that table; D and trimming were computed from the DNA. The table for this sample lists 150,000 to 200,000 clones; 60% to 85% of them were counted only once. The biggest ten clones account for roughly 8.7% of the sample.

Concerning this clone: Its antigen target is currently unknown. Base quality data are lacking; no much larger clone is found one base away.

The collaborating institutions used their own protocols to collect whole blood in K2EDTA tubes. Collaborator samples were shipped for TCRbeta analysis as frozen whole blood, isolated PBMCs, or DNA extracted from either sample type. Reading the germline V gene (reference sequence) gives CDR1 LNHDA and CDR2 SQIVND. Unmatched junction bases come to 12, with V trimmed by 7 bases and J by 0 bases. From the cysteine up to the phenylalanine, the CDR3 has a length of 17 residues. CDR3 DNA only is kept here, 51 bases in frame from base 1. The chain is made from TRBV19 and TRBJ1-5, and TRBD1 aligns with 7 junction nucleotides. This clonotype was obtained from a woman in her 50s with active or convalescent COVID-19. The sample taken for sequencing was peripheral blood. The CDR3 sequence is CASIGIGTAHSNQPQHF. The DNA reads as follows: TGTGCCAGTATCGGGATCGGGACAGCTCATAGCAATCAGCCCCAGCATTTT.